Shown below are 16 T cell receptor beta chains from a single sample sequenced in a study of T cell responses to AZD1222 COVID-19 vaccine. The data were produced by immunoSEQ multiplex PCR, yet TCRdb's version contains in-frame clones alone and is incomplete. The sample shows under 200,000 clones, around nine tenths of them seen only once. The sample in question was peripheral blood, obtained 28 days after the second AZD1222 dose. All receptors derive from an adult who received the AZD1222 COVID-19 vaccine.

To note about this clone: A much bigger clone sits one base away, suggesting this may be a read error. The chain links TRBV11-1 to TRBJ2-7; D ambiguous. Trimming pared 4 bases from V and 0 bases from J, leaving 4 bases between. The CDR3 length is 12 residues. CDR1 is SGHAT and CDR2 is FQDESV in the germline V gene (reference sequence). CDR3 DNA: TGTGCCAGCAGCTGGAGCTCCTACGAGCAGTACTTC. The encoded protein is CASSWSSYEQYF.

The CDR3: CSASPSGTGYNSPLHF. CDR3 sequence (DNA): TGCAGTGCTAGTCCGTCCGGGACAGGGTATAATTCACCCCTCCACTTT. The chain uses TRBV20-1 and TRBJ1-6, with TRBD1 matching over 9 bases. V shed 3 bases and J 4 bases; nucleotides not matched to a gene: 7. The CDR3 length is 16 residues. In germline, CDR1 is DFQATT, CDR2 SNEGSKA (reference sequence).

This rearrangement joins TRBV12-3 or TRBV12-4 to TRBJ1-1; D is possibly TRBD1 (5 bases). The CDR3 extends over 13 amino acids. V lost 6 bases and J 2 bases, leaving 10 bases between the germline ends. The CDR3 is CASSSDRNTEAFF. The DNA of the CDR3 is TGTGCCAGCAGCTCTGACAGAAACACTGAAGCTTTCTTT.

The chain couples TRBV7-9 to TRBJ2-7; 7 nucleotides match TRBD1. Germline-derived CDR1 and CDR2 are SEHNR and FQNEAQ (reference sequence). The CDR3 covers 14 residues. The junction had 7 bases not matched to a gene; V was cut back by 4 bases and J by 4 bases. The CDR3 bases are TGTGCCAGCAGCTCGCCGGGACAGCCTTACGAGCAGTACTTC. Its protein is CASSSPGQPYEQYF.

The CDR3 loop is CASKSPGVETEAFF. The CDR3 DNA reads as TGCGCCAGCAAATCCCCTGGAGTTGAGACTGAAGCTTTCTTT. The rearrangement uses TRBV4-1 and TRBJ1-1; D unclear. Looked up from germline, CDR1 is MGHRA and CDR2 is YSYEKL. V lost 7 bases and J lost 5, with 17 bases in between. The CDR3 runs 14 residues.

This clone came up once. Written as DNA, the CDR3 is TGTGCCAGCAGTTACTCCCCTTTGGTCCGCCGGCCTTACTATGGCAATCAGCCCCAGCATTTT. Translated: CASSYSPLVRRPYYGNQPQHF. This chain uses TRBV6-2 or TRBV6-3 with TRBJ1-5; unclear D gene. CDR1 and CDR2 (germline): MNHEY, SVGEGT. V was shortened by 0 bases and J by 2 bases, with 26 bases between the two germline ends. The CDR3 runs to 21 residues.

This chain joins TRBV18 and TRBJ2-3; possible D gene TRBD2, 6 bases. Germline V gene sequence: CDR1 KGHSH, CDR2 LQKENI. The CDR3 covers 19 residues. V was cut by 3 bases and J by 5 bases, with 27 bases left in between. The CDR3 loop reads CASSPGLRGAREARDTQYF. CDR3 DNA sequence: TGTGCCAGCTCACCTGGCTTGAGGGGTGCTAGGGAGGCACGAGATACGCAGTATTTT.

This clone occurred a few times. The CDR3 sequence is CASSLVGLGLDEQFF. CDR3 nucleotide sequence: TGTGCCAGCAGCTTAGTGGGACTAGGTTTAGATGAGCAGTTCTTC. This chain joins TRBV13 and TRBJ2-1; 8 bases line up with TRBD2. Germline assignment: CDR1 PRHDT and CDR2 FYEKMQ (reference sequence). Losses at the gene ends were 1 base for V and 8 bases for J; bases not matched to a gene: 7. The CDR3 extends over 15 amino acids.

The rearrangement uses TRBV6-6 and TRBJ1-4, with TRBD1 as a possible D gene (5 bases). This CDR3 spans 14 amino acids. Germline assignment: CDR1 MNHNY and CDR2 SVGAGI (reference sequence). Trimming took off 6 bases at V and 7 bases at J, with 15 bases between the two ends. Here the CDR3 DNA reads TGTGCCAGCAGAATCACTGCAACAGGTGAAAAACTGTTTTTT. This sequence encodes CASRITATGEKLFF.

This chain uses TRBV5-1 with TRBJ1-1; TRBD1 aligns across 8 bases. J gave up 4 bases and V 2 bases, and 7 bases lay outside the gene matches. Germline loops: CDR1 SGHRS, CDR2 YFSETQ. The CDR3 runs to 15 residues. CDR3 amino acids: CASSFSQGAITEAFF. The CDR3, as DNA: TGCGCCAGCAGCTTTAGTCAGGGGGCTATCACTGAAGCTTTCTTT.

V usage is TRBV19 and J usage is TRBJ2-7, with D perhaps matching TRBD1 or TRBD2 (6 bases each). Between the trimmed V and J ends, which lost 3 bases and 2 bases, there was a span of 11 bases. Germline CDR1 LNHDA, CDR2 SQIVND (reference sequence). CDR3 length equals 14 residues. Written as DNA, the CDR3 is TGTGCCAGTAGTATCACGGGGGCGACCTACGAGCAGTACTTC. Encoded protein: CASSITGATYEQYF.

The genes are TRBV12-3 or TRBV12-4 and TRBJ2-5; D is unclear. The V end lost 5 bases, the J end lost 5 bases, and 9 bases lay between the germline ends. This CDR3 has 12 amino acids. CDR3 coding DNA: TGTGCCAGCAGTCCCATCGGGGAGACCCAGTACTTC. Amino acid sequence: CASSPIGETQYF.

The V gene is TRBV5-6, the J gene TRBJ1-2; TRBD1 matches at 10 bases. Germline CDR1 is SGHDT and CDR2 is YYEEEE. CDR3 length: 13 amino acids. The V gene end was trimmed by 4 bases and the J gene end by 7 bases; junction bases not matched to a gene: 4. CDR3 DNA sequence: TGTGCCAGCAGCGTCGGACAGGGGGGTGGCTACACCTTC. Amino acids: CASSVGQGGGYTF.

This chain joins TRBV11-2 and TRBJ2-1, with 12 bases aligning to TRBD2. The V segment lost 5 bases and the J segment 3 bases; nucleotides outside the gene matches: 8. The CDR3 loop spans 17 amino acids. CDR1 is SGHAT, CDR2 FQNNGV, per germline. The chain's CDR3 is CASSRRLAGVYYNEQFF. CDR3 nucleotide sequence: TGTGCCAGCAGCCGCAGACTAGCGGGAGTATACTACAATGAGCAGTTCTTC.

The chain is built from TRBV19 and TRBJ2-3; D gene ambiguous. Per the germline V gene, CDR1 is LNHDA and CDR2 is SQIVND (reference sequence). The V and J ends lost 3 bases and 5 bases respectively, with 15 bases between them. CDR3 length: 15 amino acids. The CDR3 DNA reads as TGTGCCAGTAGTATTGGAGACGGGTCAGGAGATACGCAGTATTTT. It encodes CASSIGDGSGDTQYF.

The V call is TRBV5-1, the J call TRBJ2-2; the D gene is possibly TRBD1 (6 bases). Germline loops: CDR1 SGHRS, CDR2 YFSETQ. V lost 5 bases and J 4 bases, leaving 12 bases between the germline ends. The CDR3 consists of 14 residues. CDR3 loop: CASRPTGPTGELFF. CDR3 coding DNA: TGCGCCAGCAGACCTACAGGGCCCACCGGGGAGCTGTTTTTT.